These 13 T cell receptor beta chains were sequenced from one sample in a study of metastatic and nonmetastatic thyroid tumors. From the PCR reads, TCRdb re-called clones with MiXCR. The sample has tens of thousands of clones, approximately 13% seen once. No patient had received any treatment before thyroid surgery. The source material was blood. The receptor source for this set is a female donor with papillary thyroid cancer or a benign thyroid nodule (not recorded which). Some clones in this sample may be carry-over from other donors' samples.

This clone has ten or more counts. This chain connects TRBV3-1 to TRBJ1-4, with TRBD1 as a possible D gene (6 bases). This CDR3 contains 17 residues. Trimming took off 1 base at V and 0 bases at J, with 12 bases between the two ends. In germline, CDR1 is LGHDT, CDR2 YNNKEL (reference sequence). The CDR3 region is CASSQGWTVATNEKLFF. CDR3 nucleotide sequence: TGTGCCAGCAGCCAAGGTTGGACAGTTGCAACTAATGAAAAACTGTTTTTT. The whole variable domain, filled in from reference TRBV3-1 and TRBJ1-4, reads DTAVSQTPKYLVTQMGNDKSIKCEQNLGHDTMYWYKQDSKKFLKIMFSYNNKELIINETVPNRFSPKSPDKAHLNLHINSLELGDSAVYFCASSQGWTVATNEKLFFGSGTQLSVL.

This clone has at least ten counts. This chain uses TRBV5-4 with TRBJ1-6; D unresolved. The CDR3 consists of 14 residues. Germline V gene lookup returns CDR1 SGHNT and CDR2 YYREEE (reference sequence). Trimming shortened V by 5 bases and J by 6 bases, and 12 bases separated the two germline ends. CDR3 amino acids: CASRTGSSNSPLHF. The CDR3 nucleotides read TGTGCCAGCAGGACGGGGAGTTCTAATTCACCCCTCCACTTT.

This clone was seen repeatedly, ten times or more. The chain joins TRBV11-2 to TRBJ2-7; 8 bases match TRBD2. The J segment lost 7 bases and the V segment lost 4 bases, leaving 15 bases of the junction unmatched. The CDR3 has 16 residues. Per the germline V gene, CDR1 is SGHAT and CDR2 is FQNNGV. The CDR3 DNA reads TGTGCCAGCAGCTCCATCTTCGGGAGGGCCGTGGAGGAGCAGTACTTC. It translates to CASSSIFGRAVEEQYF.

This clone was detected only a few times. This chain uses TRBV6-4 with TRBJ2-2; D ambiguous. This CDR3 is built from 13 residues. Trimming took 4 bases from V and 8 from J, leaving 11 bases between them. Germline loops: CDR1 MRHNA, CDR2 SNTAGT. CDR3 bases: TGTGCCAGCAGTGTAACACACAGAGGGGAGCTGTTTTTT. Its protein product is CASSVTHRGELFF.

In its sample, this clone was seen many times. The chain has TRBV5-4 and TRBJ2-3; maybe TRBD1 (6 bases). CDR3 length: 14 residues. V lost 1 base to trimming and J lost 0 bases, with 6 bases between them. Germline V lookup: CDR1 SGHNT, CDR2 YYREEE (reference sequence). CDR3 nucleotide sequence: TGTGCCAGCAGCTTGAGGGGGAGCACAGATACGCAGTATTTT. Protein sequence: CASSLRGSTDTQYF.

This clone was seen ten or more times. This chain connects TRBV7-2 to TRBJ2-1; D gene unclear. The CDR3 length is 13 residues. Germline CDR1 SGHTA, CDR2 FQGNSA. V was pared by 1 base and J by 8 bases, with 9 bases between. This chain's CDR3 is CASSLESSDEQFF. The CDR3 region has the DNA TGTGCCAGCAGCTTAGAGTCCTCGGATGAGCAGTTCTTC. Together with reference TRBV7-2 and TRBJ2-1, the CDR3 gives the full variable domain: GAGVSQSPSNKVTEKGKDVELRCDPISGHTALYWYRQSLGQGLEFLIYFQGNSAPDKSGLPSDRFSAERTGGSVSTLTIQRTQQEDSAVYLCASSLESSDEQFFGPGTRLTVL.

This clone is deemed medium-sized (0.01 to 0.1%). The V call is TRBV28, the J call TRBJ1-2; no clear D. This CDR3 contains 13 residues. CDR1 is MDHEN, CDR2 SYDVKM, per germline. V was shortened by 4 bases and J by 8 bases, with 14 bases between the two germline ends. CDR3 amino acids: CASSSPGYGGYTF. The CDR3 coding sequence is TGTGCCAGCAGTTCCCCGGGGTATGGAGGCTACACCTTC.

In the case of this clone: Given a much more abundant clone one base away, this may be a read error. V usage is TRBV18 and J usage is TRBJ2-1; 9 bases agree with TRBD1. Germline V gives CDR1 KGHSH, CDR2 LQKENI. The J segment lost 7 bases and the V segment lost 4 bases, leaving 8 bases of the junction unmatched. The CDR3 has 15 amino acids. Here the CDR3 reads CASSLYRGQGNEQFF. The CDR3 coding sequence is TGTGCCAGCTCACTTTACAGGGGGCAGGGGAATGAGCAGTTCTTC.

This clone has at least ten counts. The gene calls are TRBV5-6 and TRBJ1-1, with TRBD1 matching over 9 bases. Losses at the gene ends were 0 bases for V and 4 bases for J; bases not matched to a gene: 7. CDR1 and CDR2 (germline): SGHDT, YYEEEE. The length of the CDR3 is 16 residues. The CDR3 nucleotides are TGTGCCAGCAGCTTGGACGGGACAGGGCTCAGCACTGAAGCTTTCTTT. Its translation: CASSLDGTGLSTEAFF.

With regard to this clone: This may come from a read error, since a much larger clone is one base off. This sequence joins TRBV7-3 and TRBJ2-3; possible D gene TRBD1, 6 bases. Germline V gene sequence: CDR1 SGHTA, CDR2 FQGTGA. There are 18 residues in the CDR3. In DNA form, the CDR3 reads TGTGCCAGCATCTTAACAAATACTAGGGGGTCCGGGACAGATACGCAGTATTTT. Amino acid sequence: CASILTNTRGSGTDTQYF. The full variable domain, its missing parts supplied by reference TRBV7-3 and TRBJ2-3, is GAGVSQTPSNKVTEKGKYVELRCDPISGHTALYWYRQSLGQGPEFLIYFQGTGAADDSGLPNDRFFAVRPEGSVSTLKIQRTERGDSAVYLCASILTNTRGSGTDTQYFGPGTRLTVL.

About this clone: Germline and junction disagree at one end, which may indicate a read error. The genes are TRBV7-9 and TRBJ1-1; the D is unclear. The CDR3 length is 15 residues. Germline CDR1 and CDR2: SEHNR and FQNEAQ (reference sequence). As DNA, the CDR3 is TGTGTCAGCAGCTTAGGAGTGGGCGCGAACACTGAAGCTTTCTTT. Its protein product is CVSSLGVGANTEAFF.

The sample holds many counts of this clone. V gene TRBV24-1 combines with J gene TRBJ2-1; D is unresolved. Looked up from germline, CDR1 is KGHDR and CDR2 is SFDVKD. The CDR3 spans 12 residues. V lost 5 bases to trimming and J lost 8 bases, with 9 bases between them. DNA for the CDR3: TGTGCCACCAGTGCGTCAGGCTATGAGCAGTTCTTC. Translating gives CATSASGYEQFF.

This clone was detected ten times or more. The DNA for the CDR3 is TGTGCCTGGGGGGCCCTAGATACCCTCACAGATACGCAGTATTTT. Its protein product is CAWGALDTLTDTQYF. The genes are TRBV30 and TRBJ2-3; tentative D call: TRBD1 (5 bases). The CDR3 spans 15 residues. Between the trimmed V and J ends, which lost 5 bases and 2 bases, there was a span of 17 bases. CDR1 GTSNPN and CDR2 SVGIG come from the germline V gene (reference sequence). Full variable domain (remainder filled in from reference TRBV30 and TRBJ2-3): SQTIHQWPATLVQPVGSPLSLECTVEGTSNPNLYWYRQAAGRGLQLLFYSVGIGQISSEVPQNLSASRPQDRQFILSSKKLLLSDSGFYLCAWGALDTLTDTQYFGPGTRLTVL.